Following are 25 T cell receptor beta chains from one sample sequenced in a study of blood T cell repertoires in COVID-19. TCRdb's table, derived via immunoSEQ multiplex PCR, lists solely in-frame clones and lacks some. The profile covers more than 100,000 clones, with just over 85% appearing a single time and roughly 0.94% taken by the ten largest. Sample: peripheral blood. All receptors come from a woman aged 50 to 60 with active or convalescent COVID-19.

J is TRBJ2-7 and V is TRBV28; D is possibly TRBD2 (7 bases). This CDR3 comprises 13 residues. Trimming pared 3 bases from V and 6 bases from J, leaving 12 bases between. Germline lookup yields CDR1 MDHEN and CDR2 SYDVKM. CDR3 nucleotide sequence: TGTGCCAGCAGTTTTCCCCGGGGGGCCGAGCAGTACTTC. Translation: CASSFPRGAEQYF.

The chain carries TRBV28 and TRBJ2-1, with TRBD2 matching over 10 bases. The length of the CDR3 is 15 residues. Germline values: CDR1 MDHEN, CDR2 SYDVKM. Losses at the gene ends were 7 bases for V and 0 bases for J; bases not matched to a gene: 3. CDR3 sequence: CASKLAGSSYNEQFF. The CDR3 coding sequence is TGTGCCAGCAAACTAGCGGGAAGCTCCTACAATGAGCAGTTCTTC.

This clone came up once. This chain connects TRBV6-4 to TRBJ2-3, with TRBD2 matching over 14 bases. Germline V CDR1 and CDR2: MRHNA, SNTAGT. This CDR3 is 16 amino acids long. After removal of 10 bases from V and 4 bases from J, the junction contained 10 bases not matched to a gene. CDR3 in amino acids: CAKVETSGRDADTQYF. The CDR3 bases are TGTGCCAAAGTAGAGACTAGCGGGAGGGATGCAGATACGCAGTATTTT.

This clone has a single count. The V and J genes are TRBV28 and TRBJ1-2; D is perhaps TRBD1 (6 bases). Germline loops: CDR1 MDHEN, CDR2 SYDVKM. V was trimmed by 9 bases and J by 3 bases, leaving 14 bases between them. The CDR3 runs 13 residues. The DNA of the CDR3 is TGTGCCAGTTCGGAAGGGGGAGACTATGGCTACACCTTC. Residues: CASSEGGDYGYTF.

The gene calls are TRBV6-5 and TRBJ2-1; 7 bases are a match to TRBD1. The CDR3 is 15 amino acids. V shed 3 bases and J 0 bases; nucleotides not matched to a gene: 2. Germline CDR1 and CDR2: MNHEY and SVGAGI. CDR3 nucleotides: TGTGCCAGCAGTTATAGGGACAGCTCCTACAATGAGCAGTTCTTC. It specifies CASSYRDSSYNEQFF.

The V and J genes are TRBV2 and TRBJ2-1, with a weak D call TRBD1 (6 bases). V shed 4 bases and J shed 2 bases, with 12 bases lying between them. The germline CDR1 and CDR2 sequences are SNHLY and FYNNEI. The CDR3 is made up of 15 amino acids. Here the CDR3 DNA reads TGTGCCAGCAGTGTCTTAAGGGGGACCTACAATGAGCAGTTCTTC. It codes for CASSVLRGTYNEQFF.

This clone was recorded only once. The CDR3 nucleotides are TGTGCCAGCTCATCCGTTTCTACTAGCGGGACTGCCAAAAACATTCAGTACTTC. Translating it yields CASSSVSTSGTAKNIQYF. The chain couples TRBV18 to TRBJ2-4; 10 nucleotides line up with TRBD2. Germline lookup yields CDR1 KGHSH and CDR2 LQKENI. After removal of 5 bases from V and 1 base from J, the junction contained 11 bases not matched to a gene. CDR3 length: 18 amino acids.

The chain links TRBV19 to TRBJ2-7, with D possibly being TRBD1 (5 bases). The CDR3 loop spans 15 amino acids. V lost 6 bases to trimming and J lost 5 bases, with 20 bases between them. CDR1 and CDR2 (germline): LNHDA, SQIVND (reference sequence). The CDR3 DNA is TGTGCCAGTAGGAACGTCGCAGGGAAGTTCCACGAGCAGTACTTC. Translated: CASRNVAGKFHEQYF. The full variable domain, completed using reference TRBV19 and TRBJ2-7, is DGGITQSPKYLFRKEGQNVTLSCEQNLNHDAMYWYRQDPGQGLRLIYYSQIVNDFQKGDIAEGYSVSREKKESFPLTVTSAQKNPTAFYLCASRNVAGKFHEQYFGPGTRLTVT.

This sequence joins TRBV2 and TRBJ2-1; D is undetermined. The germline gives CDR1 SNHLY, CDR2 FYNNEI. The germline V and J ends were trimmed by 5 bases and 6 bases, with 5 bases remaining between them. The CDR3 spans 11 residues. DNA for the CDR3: TGTGCCAGCAGTATAGTCAATGAGCAGTTCTTC. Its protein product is CASSIVNEQFF. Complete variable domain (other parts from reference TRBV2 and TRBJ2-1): EPEVTQTPSHQVTQMGQEVILRCVPISNHLYFYWYRQILGQKVEFLVSFYNNEISEKSEIFDDQFSVERPDGSNFTLKIRSTKLEDSAMYFCASSIVNEQFFGPGTRLTVL.

The CDR3 region is CASSMRTATNEKLFF. The CDR3 region has the DNA TGTGCCAGTAGTATGAGGACTGCAACTAATGAAAAACTGTTTTTT. The rearrangement links TRBV19 to TRBJ1-4, with D unclear. Germline CDR1 reads LNHDA; CDR2 reads SQIVND (reference sequence). V gave up 3 bases and J gave up 0 bases, with 8 bases separating them. This CDR3 has 15 amino acids.

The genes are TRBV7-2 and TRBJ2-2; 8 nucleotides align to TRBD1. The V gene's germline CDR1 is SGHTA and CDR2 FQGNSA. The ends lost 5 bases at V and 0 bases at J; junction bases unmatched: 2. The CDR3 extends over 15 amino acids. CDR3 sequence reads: CASSRTGPNTGELFF. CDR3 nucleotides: TGTGCCAGCAGCCGGACAGGGCCGAACACCGGGGAGCTGTTTTTT.

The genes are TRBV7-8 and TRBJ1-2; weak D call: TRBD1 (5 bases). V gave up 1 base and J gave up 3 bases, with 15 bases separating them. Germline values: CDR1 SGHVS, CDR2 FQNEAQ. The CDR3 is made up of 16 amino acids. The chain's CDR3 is CASSLGRRVLDYGYTF. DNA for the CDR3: TGTGCCAGCAGCTTAGGGCGCAGGGTGCTAGACTATGGCTACACCTTC.

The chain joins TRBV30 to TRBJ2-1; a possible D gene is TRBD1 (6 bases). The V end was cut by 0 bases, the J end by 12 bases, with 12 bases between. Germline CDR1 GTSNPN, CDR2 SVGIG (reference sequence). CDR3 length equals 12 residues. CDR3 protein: CAWSVLGAAQFF. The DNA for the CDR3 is TGTGCCTGGAGTGTACTGGGGGCGGCGCAGTTCTTC. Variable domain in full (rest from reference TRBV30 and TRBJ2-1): SQTIHQWPATLVQPVGSPLSLECTVEGTSNPNLYWYRQAAGRGLQLLFYSVGIGQISSEVPQNLSASRPQDRQFILSSKKLLLSDSGFYLCAWSVLGAAQFFGPGTRLTVL.

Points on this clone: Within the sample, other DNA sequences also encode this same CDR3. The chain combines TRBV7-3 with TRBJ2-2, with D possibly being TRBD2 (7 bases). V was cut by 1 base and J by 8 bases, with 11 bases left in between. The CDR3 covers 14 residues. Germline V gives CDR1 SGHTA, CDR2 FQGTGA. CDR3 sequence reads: CASSLMRGPGELFF. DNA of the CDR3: TGTGCCAGCAGCTTAATGCGGGGGCCTGGGGAGCTGTTTTTT.

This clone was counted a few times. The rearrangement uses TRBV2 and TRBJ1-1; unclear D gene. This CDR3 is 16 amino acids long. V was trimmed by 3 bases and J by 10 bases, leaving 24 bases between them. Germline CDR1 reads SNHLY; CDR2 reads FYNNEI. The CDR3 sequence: CASSEPGISRQMGAFF. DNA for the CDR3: TGTGCCAGCAGTGAGCCGGGTATTTCTAGGCAGATGGGAGCTTTCTTT.

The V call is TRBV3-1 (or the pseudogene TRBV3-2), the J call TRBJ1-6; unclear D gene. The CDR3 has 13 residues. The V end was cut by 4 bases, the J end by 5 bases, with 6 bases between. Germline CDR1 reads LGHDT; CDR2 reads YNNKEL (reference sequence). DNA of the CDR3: TGTGCCAGCAGCCCCCGAGATAATTCACCCCTCCACTTT. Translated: CASSPRDNSPLHF.

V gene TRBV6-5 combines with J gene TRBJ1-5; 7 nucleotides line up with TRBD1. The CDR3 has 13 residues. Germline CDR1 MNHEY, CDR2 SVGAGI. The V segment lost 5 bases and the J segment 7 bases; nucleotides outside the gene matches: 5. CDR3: CASSRQGGQPQHF. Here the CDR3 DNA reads TGTGCCAGCAGTCGACAGGGTGGCCAGCCCCAGCATTTT.

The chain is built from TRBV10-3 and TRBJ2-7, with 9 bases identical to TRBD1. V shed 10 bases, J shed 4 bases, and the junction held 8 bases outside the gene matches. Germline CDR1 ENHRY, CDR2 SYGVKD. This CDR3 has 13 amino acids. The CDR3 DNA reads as TGTGCCACGTCCGGGACAGGGTATTACGAGCAGTACTTC. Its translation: CATSGTGYYEQYF.

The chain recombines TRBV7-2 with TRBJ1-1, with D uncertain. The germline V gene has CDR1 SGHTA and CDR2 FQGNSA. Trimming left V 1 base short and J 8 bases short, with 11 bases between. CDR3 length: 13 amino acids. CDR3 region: CASSLGGLGEAFF. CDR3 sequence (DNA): TGTGCCAGCAGCTTAGGCGGGTTAGGGGAAGCTTTCTTT.

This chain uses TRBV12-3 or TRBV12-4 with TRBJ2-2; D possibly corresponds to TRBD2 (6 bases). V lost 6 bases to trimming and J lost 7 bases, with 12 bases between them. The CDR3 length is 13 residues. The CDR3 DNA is TGTGCCAGCAGCCGGGGAGGCGGCGGGGAGCTGTTTTTT. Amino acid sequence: CASSRGGGGELFF.

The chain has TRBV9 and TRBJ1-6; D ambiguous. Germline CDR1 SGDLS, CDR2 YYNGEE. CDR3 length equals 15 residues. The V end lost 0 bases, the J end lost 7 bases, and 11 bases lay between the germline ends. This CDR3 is CASSVGWQVNSPLHF. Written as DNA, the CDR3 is TGTGCCAGCAGCGTAGGGTGGCAGGTGAATTCACCCCTCCACTTT.

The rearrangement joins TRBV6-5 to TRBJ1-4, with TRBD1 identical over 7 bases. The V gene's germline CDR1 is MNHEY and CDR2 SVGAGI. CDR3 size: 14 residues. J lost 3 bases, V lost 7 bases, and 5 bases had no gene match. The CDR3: CASIMTGPNEKLFF. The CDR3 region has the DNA TGTGCCAGCATTATGACAGGGCCTAATGAAAAACTGTTTTTT.

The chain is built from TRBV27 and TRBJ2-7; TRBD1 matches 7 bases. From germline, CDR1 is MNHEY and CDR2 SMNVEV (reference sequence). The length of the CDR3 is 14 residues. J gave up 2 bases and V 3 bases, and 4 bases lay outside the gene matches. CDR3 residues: CASSFEGAAYEQYF. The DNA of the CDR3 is TGTGCCAGCAGTTTCGAGGGGGCGGCCTACGAGCAGTACTTC.

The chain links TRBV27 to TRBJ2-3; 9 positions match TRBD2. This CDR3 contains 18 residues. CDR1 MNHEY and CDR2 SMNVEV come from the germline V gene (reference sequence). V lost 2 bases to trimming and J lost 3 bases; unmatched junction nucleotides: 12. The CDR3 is CASSLSVAGVESTDTQYF. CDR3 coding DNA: TGTGCCAGCAGTTTAAGCGTAGCGGGAGTTGAGTCGACAGATACGCAGTATTTT.

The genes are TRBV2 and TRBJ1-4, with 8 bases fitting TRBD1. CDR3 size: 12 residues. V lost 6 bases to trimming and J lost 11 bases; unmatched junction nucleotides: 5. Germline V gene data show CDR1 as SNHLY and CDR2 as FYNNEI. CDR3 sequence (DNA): TGTGCCAGCAGGGCAGGACAGGGCAAACTGTTTTTT. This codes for CASRAGQGKLFF.